This T cell receptor beta chain originates from a study of response to subunit inactivated influenza vaccine. Each CDR3 protein gets one entry after TCRdb re-called the RT-PCR reads with MiXCR. The sample consists of approximately 500,000 distinct CDR3 sequences, around 13% of them appearing once. The input for sequencing was PBMCs from blood, taken 11 to 12 days after vaccination. This sequence originates from a man in his fifties who received an inactivated influenza vaccine.

CDR3 sequence reads: CASSSIGLAGETQYF. The CDR3 nucleotides are TGTGCCAGCAGCTCTATCGGACTAGCGGGAGAGACCCAGTACTTC. This chain connects TRBV6-2 or TRBV6-3 to TRBJ2-5; 11 bases fit TRBD2. With 6 bases clipped from V and 4 bases from J, the junction kept 7 bases outside the gene matches. This CDR3 comprises 15 residues. Germline V gene sequence: CDR1 MNHEY, CDR2 SVGEGT.